This section outlines one T cell receptor (beta chain) sequence together with its context. This specimen belongs to a study of cytomegalovirus exposure and HLA in healthy donors. With 60 Vbeta and 13 Jbeta primers, the PCR was carried out. Per the study methods: A follow-up analysis tallied around 80 million unique TCR beta chains, some 11 million shared. Some clones are missing from TCRdb's copy, which holds only in-frame ones; the method was immunoSEQ multiplex PCR. The V and J calls and clone size were taken over from that table, and D and trimming were inferred from the DNA. Among some 170,000 clones listed, 60% to 80% were seen once. CDR1 and CDR2 from the germline V gene are SGDLS and YYNGEE. The CDR3 is made up of 16 amino acids. Trimming took 4 bases from V and 2 from J; bases not matched to a gene: 5.

The rearrangement joins TRBV9 to TRBJ2-3; the match to TRBD2 covers 12 bases. The specimen sequenced was PBMCs. The TCR sequence derives from a man aged 35 to 55 in good health and CMV-seropositive. This CDR3 is CASSSGTSGFTDTQYF. The CDR3 DNA reads as TGTGCCAGCAGCTCCGGGACTAGCGGGTTCACAGATACGCAGTATTTT.